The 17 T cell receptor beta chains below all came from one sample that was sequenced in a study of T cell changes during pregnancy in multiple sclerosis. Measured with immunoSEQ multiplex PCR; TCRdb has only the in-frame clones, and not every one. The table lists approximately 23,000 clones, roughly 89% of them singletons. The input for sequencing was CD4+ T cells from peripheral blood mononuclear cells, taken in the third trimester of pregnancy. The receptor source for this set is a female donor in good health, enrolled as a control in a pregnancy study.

CDR3 nucleotide sequence: TGTGCCAGCAGCCCCATGGTTGCAGGCAATAACTATGGCTACACCTTC. The encoded protein is CASSPMVAGNNYGYTF. The chain recombines TRBV28 with TRBJ1-2; unclear D gene. The V and J ends lost 6 bases and 1 base respectively, with 18 bases between them. The CDR3 extends over 16 amino acids. Germline CDR1 MDHEN, CDR2 SYDVKM.

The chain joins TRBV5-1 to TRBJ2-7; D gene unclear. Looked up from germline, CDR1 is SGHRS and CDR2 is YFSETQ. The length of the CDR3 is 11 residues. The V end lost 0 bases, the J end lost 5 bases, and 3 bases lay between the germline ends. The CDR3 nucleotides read TGCGCCAGCAGCTTGGGTAACGAGCAGTACTTC. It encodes CASSLGNEQYF. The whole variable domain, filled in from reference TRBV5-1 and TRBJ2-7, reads KAGVTQTPRYLIKTRGQQVTLSCSPISGHRSVSWYQQTPGQGLQFLFEYFSETQRNKGNFPGRFSGRQFSNSRSEMNVSTLELGDSALYLCASSLGNEQYFGPGTRLTVT.

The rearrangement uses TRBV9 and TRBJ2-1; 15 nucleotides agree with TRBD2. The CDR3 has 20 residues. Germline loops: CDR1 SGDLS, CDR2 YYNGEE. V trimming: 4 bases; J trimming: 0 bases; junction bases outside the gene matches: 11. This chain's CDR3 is CASSSGGLAGGVSSYNEQFF. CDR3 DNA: TGTGCCAGCAGCTCGGGAGGACTAGCGGGGGGGGTGAGCTCCTACAATGAGCAGTTCTTC. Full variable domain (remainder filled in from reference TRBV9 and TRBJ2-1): DSGVTQTPKHLITATGQRVTLRCSPRSGDLSVYWYQQSLDQGLQFLIQYYNGEERAKGNILERFSAQQFPDLHSELNLSSLELGDSALYFCASSSGGLAGGVSSYNEQFFGPGTRLTVL.

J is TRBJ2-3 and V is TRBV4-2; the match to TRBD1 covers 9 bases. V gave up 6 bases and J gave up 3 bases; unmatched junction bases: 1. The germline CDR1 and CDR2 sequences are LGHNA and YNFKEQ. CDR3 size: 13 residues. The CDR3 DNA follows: TGTGCCAGCAGAGGACAGGGGACAGATACGCAGTATTTT. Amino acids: CASRGQGTDTQYF.

DNA of the CDR3: TGTGCCAGCAGCTTGGGTTACAGGCGCCTTGTCTATGGCTACACCTTC. Its translation: CASSLGYRRLVYGYTF. The chain recombines TRBV5-8 with TRBJ1-2, with D perhaps TRBD1 (5 bases). Per germline, CDR1 SGHTS and CDR2 YDEGEE. The V and J ends lost 0 bases and 4 bases respectively, with 16 bases between them. The CDR3 sequence is 16 residues long.

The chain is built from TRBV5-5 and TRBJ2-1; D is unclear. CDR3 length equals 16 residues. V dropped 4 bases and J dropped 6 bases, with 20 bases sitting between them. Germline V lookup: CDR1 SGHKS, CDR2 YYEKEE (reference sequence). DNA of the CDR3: TGTGCCAGCAGCCTACCAGACCAGGTGGTTATCAATGAGCAGTTCTTC. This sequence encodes CASSLPDQVVINEQFF.

CDR3 loop: CASRQKLFRDEAFF. The CDR3 DNA is TGTGCCAGCAGGCAAAAACTGTTCAGGGATGAAGCTTTCTTT. This chain joins TRBV6-5 and TRBJ1-1, with D possibly matching TRBD1 (5 bases). CDR3 size: 14 residues. The germline gives CDR1 MNHEY, CDR2 SVGAGI. Trimming stripped 6 bases from V and 7 bases from J, with 18 bases between.

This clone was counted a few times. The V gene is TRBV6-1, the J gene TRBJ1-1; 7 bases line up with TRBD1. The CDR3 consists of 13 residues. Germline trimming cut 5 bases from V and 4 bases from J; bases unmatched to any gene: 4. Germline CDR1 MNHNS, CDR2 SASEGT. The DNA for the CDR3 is TGTGCCAGCAGTAGTTCAGGGGGCACTGAAGCTTTCTTT. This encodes CASSSSGGTEAFF.

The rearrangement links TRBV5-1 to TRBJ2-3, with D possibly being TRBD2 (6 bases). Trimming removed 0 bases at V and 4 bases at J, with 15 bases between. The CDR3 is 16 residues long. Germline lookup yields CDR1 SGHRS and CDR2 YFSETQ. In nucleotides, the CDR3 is TGCGCCAGCAGCTTGGGCCGGGACTCCGTAGCAGATACGCAGTATTTT. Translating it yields CASSLGRDSVADTQYF.

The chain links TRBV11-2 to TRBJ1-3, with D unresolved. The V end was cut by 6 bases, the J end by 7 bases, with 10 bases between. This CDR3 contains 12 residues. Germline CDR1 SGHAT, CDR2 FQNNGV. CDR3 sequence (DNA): TGTGCCAGCAGTCGGACTACTAACACCATATATTTT. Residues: CASSRTTNTIYF.

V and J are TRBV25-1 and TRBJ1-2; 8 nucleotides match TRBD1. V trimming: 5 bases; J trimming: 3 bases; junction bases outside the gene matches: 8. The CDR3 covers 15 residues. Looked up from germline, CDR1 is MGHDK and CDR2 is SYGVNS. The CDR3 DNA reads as TGTGCCAGCAGTCCCGCAAACAGGGGGGACTATGGCTACACCTTC. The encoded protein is CASSPANRGDYGYTF.

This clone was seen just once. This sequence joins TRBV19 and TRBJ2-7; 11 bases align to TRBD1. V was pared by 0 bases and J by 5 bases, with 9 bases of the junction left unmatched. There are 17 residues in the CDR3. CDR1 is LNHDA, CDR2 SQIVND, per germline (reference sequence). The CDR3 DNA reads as TGTGCCAGTAGTATAGATCTTGGGACAGGGGGAAGGAACGAGCAGTACTTC. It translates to CASSIDLGTGGRNEQYF.

The CDR3 is CASSPEGAGANVLTF. The CDR3 DNA reads as TGCGCCAGCAGCCCTGAGGGGGCTGGGGCCAACGTCCTGACTTTC. The gene calls are TRBV5-1 and TRBJ2-6, with D tentatively TRBD1 (6 bases). The length of the CDR3 is 15 residues. The germline CDR1 and CDR2 sequences are SGHRS and YFSETQ. V dropped 4 bases and J dropped 2 bases, with 10 bases sitting between them.

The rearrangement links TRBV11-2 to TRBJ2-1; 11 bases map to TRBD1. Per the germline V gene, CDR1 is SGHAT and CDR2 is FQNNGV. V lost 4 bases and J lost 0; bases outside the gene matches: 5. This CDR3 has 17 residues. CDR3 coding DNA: TGTGCCAGCAGCTCGGACAGGGGGCGATTCTCCTACAATGAGCAGTTCTTC. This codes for CASSSDRGRFSYNEQFF.

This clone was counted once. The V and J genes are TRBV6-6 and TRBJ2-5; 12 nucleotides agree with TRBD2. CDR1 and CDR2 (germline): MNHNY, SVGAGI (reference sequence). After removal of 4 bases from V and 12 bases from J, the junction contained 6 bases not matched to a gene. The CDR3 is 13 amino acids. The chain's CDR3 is CASSSSGGAREYF. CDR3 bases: TGTGCCAGCAGTTCTAGCGGGGGGGCTCGCGAGTACTTC.

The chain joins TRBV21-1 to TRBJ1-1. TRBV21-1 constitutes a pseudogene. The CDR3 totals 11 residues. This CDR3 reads CARGAGREAFF. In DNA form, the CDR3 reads TGTGCCAGAGGCGCGGGTCGGGAAGCTTTCTTT.

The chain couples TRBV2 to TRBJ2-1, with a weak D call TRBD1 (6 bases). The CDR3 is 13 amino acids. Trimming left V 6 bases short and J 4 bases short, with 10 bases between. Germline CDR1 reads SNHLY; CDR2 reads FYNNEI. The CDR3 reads CASRPTGYNEQFF. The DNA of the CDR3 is TGTGCCAGCAGACCTACAGGGTACAATGAGCAGTTCTTC.